Shown below are 26 T cell receptor beta chains from a single sample sequenced in a study of Ad26.COV2.S vaccination and SARS-CoV-2 variants. Treatment given: over 15 received Ad26.COV2.S at low or high dose, single or two shots; 5 received placebo; per-sample allocation not given. Samples were taken on day 63 after the first vaccine or placebo injection. TCRdb's copy holds only in-frame clones and misses some; the assay was immunoSEQ multiplex PCR. Here the sample spans about 240,000 clones, roughly 90% being singletons. This specimen was peripheral blood, taken in a trial of Ad26.COV2.S vaccine versus placebo. These receptors were taken from a person aged 18-60 years who received the Ad26.COV2.S COVID-19 vaccine or a placebo.

V and J are TRBV5-6 and TRBJ1-5, with no clear D. Germline V gene lookup returns CDR1 SGHDT and CDR2 YYEEEE. Deletions cut 5 bases from V and 0 bases from J, with 6 bases between. The length of the CDR3 is 13 residues. CDR3 nucleotide sequence: TGTGCCAGCAGTTCCGGTAGCAATCAGCCCCAGCATTTT. It translates to CASSSGSNQPQHF. The full variable domain, with the rest looked up from reference TRBV5-6 and TRBJ1-5, is DAGVTQSPTHLIKTRGQQVTLRCSPKSGHDTVSWYQQALGQGPQFIFQYYEEEERQRGNFPDRFSGHQFPNYSSELNVNALLLGDSALYLCASSSGSNQPQHFGDGTRLSIL.

This clone was observed a single time. The V call is TRBV27, the J call TRBJ2-1, with a tentative D call TRBD2 (8 bases). Deletions cut 5 bases from V and 12 bases from J, with 14 bases between. CDR1 MNHEY and CDR2 SMNVEV come from the germline V gene (reference sequence). This CDR3 region has 12 residues. This CDR3 is CASSPQGTRQFF. The CDR3 DNA sequence: TGTGCCAGCAGTCCACAGGGGACTAGGCAGTTCTTC.

There are a few counts of this clone. The V gene is TRBV6-1, the J gene TRBJ1-5; no definite D call. This CDR3 is 13 amino acids long. The V and J ends lost 2 bases and 4 bases respectively, with 6 bases between them. Germline lookup yields CDR1 MNHNS and CDR2 SASEGT. Here the CDR3 reads CASSEWTNQPQHF. The CDR3 coding sequence is TGTGCCAGCAGTGAATGGACGAATCAGCCCCAGCATTTT.

The rearrangement joins TRBV28 to TRBJ1-2; D unresolved. V lost 5 bases and J lost 8, with 9 bases in between. The germline CDR1 and CDR2 sequences are MDHEN and SYDVKM. The CDR3 spans 11 residues. In DNA, the CDR3 is TGTGCCAGCAGTCCTACCCTCGGCTACACCTTC. It is translated as CASSPTLGYTF.

This rearrangement joins TRBV5-1 to TRBJ2-7, with 13 bases matching TRBD2. J was trimmed by 5 bases and V by 4 bases; bases with no gene match: 21. Germline V gene sequence: CDR1 SGHRS, CDR2 YFSETQ. CDR3 length equals 20 residues. CDR3 sequence (DNA): TGCGCCAGCAGCACCCGACCGGACAGGGCCGGACTAGCGGGAGATCACGAGCAGTACTTC. This gives the protein CASSTRPDRAGLAGDHEQYF.

The chain couples TRBV28 to TRBJ2-2; TRBD1 is a possible D gene (5 bases). Germline lookup yields CDR1 MDHEN and CDR2 SYDVKM. This CDR3 region has 13 residues. Trimming shortened V by 6 bases and J by 5 bases, and 10 bases separated the two germline ends. Written as DNA, the CDR3 is TGTGCCAGCAGACCCCAGGGTACCGGGGAGCTGTTTTTT. Translation: CASRPQGTGELFF.

The chain couples TRBV11-2 to TRBJ2-6; D is perhaps TRBD1 (5 bases). CDR3 length: 15 residues. Trimming removed 5 bases at V and 1 base at J, with 9 bases between. Per the germline V gene, CDR1 is SGHAT and CDR2 is FQNNGV. The CDR3 loop reads CASSPGASGANVLTF. CDR3 DNA: TGTGCCAGCAGCCCTGGGGCTTCTGGGGCCAACGTCCTGACTTTC.

This chain joins TRBV13 and TRBJ1-3; a possible D gene is TRBD1 (6 bases). Germline CDR1 is PRHDT and CDR2 is FYEKMQ (reference sequence). Trimming left V 0 bases short and J 1 base short, with 7 bases between. The CDR3 has 15 residues. The DNA for the CDR3 is TGTGCCAGCAGCTTAGGAGGGGGTTCTGGAAACACCATATATTTT. Its protein product is CASSLGGGSGNTIYF.

The rearrangement uses TRBV10-1 and TRBJ2-1, with D possibly being TRBD1 or TRBD2 (6 bases each). V was clipped by 6 bases and J by 4 bases, with 16 bases between them. The CDR3 spans 15 residues. Germline CDR1 and CDR2: WNHNN and SYGVQD (reference sequence). The CDR3 region is CASSPTGGGYNEQFF. The CDR3, as DNA: TGCGCCAGCAGCCCGACAGGAGGAGGGTACAATGAGCAGTTCTTC.

V gene TRBV30 combines with J gene TRBJ1-6; D is possibly TRBD1 (6 bases). CDR1 is GTSNPN, CDR2 SVGIG, per germline (reference sequence). The CDR3 is 14 residues long. The ends were cut back, 3 bases at V and 4 bases at J, with 10 bases in the middle. The CDR3 reads CAWSDRRYNSPLHF. The CDR3 DNA is TGTGCCTGGAGCGACAGGCGTTATAATTCACCCCTCCACTTT. Supplemented by reference TRBV30 and TRBJ1-6, the full variable domain reads SQTIHQWPATLVQPVGSPLSLECTVEGTSNPNLYWYRQAAGRGLQLLFYSVGIGQISSEVPQNLSASRPQDRQFILSSKKLLLSDSGFYLCAWSDRRYNSPLHFGNGTRLTVT.

The chain has TRBV18 and TRBJ2-7; weak D call: TRBD1 (5 bases). Trimming cost V 2 bases and J 6 bases, with 14 bases left between them. There are 14 residues in the CDR3. Germline CDR1 KGHSH, CDR2 LQKENI. Here the CDR3 DNA reads TGTGCCAGCTCACCAAAGGCAGGGCAAGGCGAGCAGTACTTC. It is translated as CASSPKAGQGEQYF.

This sequence joins TRBV6-5 and TRBJ2-6; D is undetermined. The germline V gene encodes CDR1 MNHEY and CDR2 SVGAGI. This CDR3 contains 12 residues. V was trimmed by 6 bases and J by 4 bases, leaving 4 bases between them. CDR3 in amino acids: CASSPGANVLTF. The DNA of the CDR3 is TGTGCCAGCAGCCCGGGGGCCAACGTCCTGACTTTC.

This chain joins TRBV5-1 and TRBJ2-5, with 13 nucleotides matching TRBD2. The CDR3 runs 16 residues. Looked up from germline, CDR1 is SGHRS and CDR2 is YFSETQ. Trimming at V came to 6 bases and at J to 5 bases, leaving 10 bases not matched to a gene. Here the CDR3 reads CASTLLAGGPQETQYF. The CDR3 coding sequence is TGCGCCAGCACCCTACTAGCGGGGGGGCCACAGGAGACCCAGTACTTC.

This clone has just one count. The chain combines TRBV28 with TRBJ1-4; D uncertain. Germline assignment: CDR1 MDHEN and CDR2 SYDVKM. V shed 5 bases and J shed 0 bases, with 13 bases lying between them. CDR3 size: 16 residues. In DNA, the CDR3 is TGTGCCAGCAGTATGACGCCTTTTGCAACTAATGAAAAACTGTTTTTT. It specifies CASSMTPFATNEKLFF.

This chain joins TRBV30 and TRBJ2-5, with 9 bases that match TRBD1. V gave up 2 bases and J gave up 5 bases; unmatched junction bases: 3. Germline CDR1 GTSNPN, CDR2 SVGIG (reference sequence). The CDR3 contains 13 residues. This CDR3 is CAWSQTGGETQYF. The CDR3 nucleotides are TGTGCCTGGAGTCAGACAGGGGGGGAGACCCAGTACTTC.

V usage is TRBV7-3 and J usage is TRBJ2-1, with 12 bases fitting TRBD2. Trimming cost V 8 bases and J 7 bases; bases outside gene matches: 6. The CDR3 is 14 amino acids. Germline CDR1 and CDR2: SGHTA and FQGTGA. The CDR3 loop is CASGLAGGGNEQFF. CDR3 bases: TGTGCCAGCGGGCTAGCGGGAGGGGGTAATGAGCAGTTCTTC.

The chain employs TRBV30 and TRBJ2-7, with TRBD2 matching 10 bases. The germline V gene encodes CDR1 GTSNPN and CDR2 SVGIG (reference sequence). V was pared by 4 bases and J by 6 bases, with 9 bases of the junction left unmatched. The CDR3 has 14 amino acids. The CDR3 DNA is TGTGCCTGGACGGGGGTAGCGGGAGGCCGCGAGCAGTACTTC. Its translation is CAWTGVAGGREQYF. Variable domain in full (rest from reference TRBV30 and TRBJ2-7): SQTIHQWPATLVQPVGSPLSLECTVEGTSNPNLYWYRQAAGRGLQLLFYSVGIGQISSEVPQNLSASRPQDRQFILSSKKLLLSDSGFYLCAWTGVAGGREQYFGPGTRLTVT.

The rearrangement uses TRBV28 and TRBJ2-1, with a possible D match to TRBD1 (6 bases). The CDR3 length is 15 residues. Germline assignment: CDR1 MDHEN and CDR2 SYDVKM. Trimming took 3 bases from V and 4 from J, leaving 13 bases between them. CDR3 amino acids: CASSFGGGPYNEQFF. The CDR3 region has the DNA TGTGCCAGCAGTTTTGGTGGGGGCCCTTACAATGAGCAGTTCTTC.

In this sample, this clone turned up a few times. V is TRBV6-5 and J is TRBJ1-4; D call uncertain. In germline, CDR1 is MNHEY, CDR2 SVGAGI. Trimming pared 6 bases from V and 3 bases from J, leaving 11 bases between. This CDR3 spans 14 amino acids. The CDR3 is CASSRTASNEKLFF. The CDR3 DNA reads as TGTGCCAGCAGCCGGACGGCTTCTAATGAAAAACTGTTTTTT.

The chain links TRBV28 to TRBJ2-7; the D gene could be TRBD1 or TRBD2 (5 bases each). From germline, CDR1 is MDHEN and CDR2 SYDVKM. V was trimmed by 7 bases and J by 2 bases, leaving 27 bases between them. The CDR3 covers 18 residues. CDR3 loop: CASTLQESGTLNPYEQYF. The CDR3 coding sequence is TGTGCCAGCACCTTACAGGAATCCGGGACCCTAAATCCCTACGAGCAGTACTTC. The full variable domain, its missing parts supplied by reference TRBV28 and TRBJ2-7, is DVKVTQSSRYLVKRTGEKVFLECVQDMDHENMFWYRQDPGLGLRLIYFSYDVKMKEKGDIPEGYSVSREKKERFSLILESASTNQTSMYLCASTLQESGTLNPYEQYFGPGTRLTVT.

V gene TRBV25-1 combines with J gene TRBJ1-1; D ambiguous. Germline CDR1 MGHDK, CDR2 SYGVNS. CDR3 length equals 15 residues. V was trimmed by 5 bases and J by 0 bases, leaving 13 bases between them. This chain's CDR3 is CASSPQAAVNTEAFF. The CDR3 nucleotides read TGTGCCAGCAGTCCTCAAGCGGCGGTGAACACTGAAGCTTTCTTT.

V gene TRBV7-9 combines with J gene TRBJ2-5, with TRBD2 matching over 9 bases. The CDR3 spans 17 residues. Per the germline V gene, CDR1 is SEHNR and CDR2 is FQNEAQ (reference sequence). V shed 4 bases and J 5 bases; nucleotides not matched to a gene: 14. CDR3: CASSSPLGGRVGETQYF. For the CDR3, the DNA is TGTGCCAGCAGCTCGCCTCTGGGCGGGAGGGTAGGGGAGACCCAGTACTTC.

The genes are TRBV6-2 or TRBV6-3 and TRBJ2-3; D is ambiguous. This CDR3 spans 17 amino acids. The V gene's germline CDR1 is MNHEY and CDR2 SVGEGT. V was trimmed by 2 bases and J by 6 bases, leaving 21 bases between them. The CDR3 sequence: CASSYGRGRSSIDTQYF. For the CDR3, the DNA is TGTGCCAGCAGTTACGGTCGTGGAAGGTCTTCGATTGATACGCAGTATTTT.

V is TRBV5-6 and J is TRBJ1-1; a weak D match, TRBD1 (6 bases). CDR3 length equals 12 residues. Germline values: CDR1 SGHDT, CDR2 YYEEEE. Trimming left V 7 bases short and J 1 base short, with 8 bases between. The CDR3 coding sequence is TGTGCCAGCTCACAGGGGAACACTGAAGCTTTCTTT. It is translated as CASSQGNTEAFF.

This clone was observed once. The chain recombines TRBV3-1 (or the pseudogene TRBV3-2) with TRBJ1-6; 7 bases fit TRBD1. This CDR3 spans 17 amino acids. The J segment lost 8 bases and the V segment lost 4 bases, leaving 14 bases of the junction unmatched. Germline CDR1 is LGHDT and CDR2 is YNNKEL (reference sequence). Here the CDR3 reads CASSPLGSTGKDSPLHF. CDR3 bases: TGTGCCAGCAGCCCCTTAGGGTCGACAGGGAAGGATTCACCCCTCCACTTT.

This clone was seen a single time. The V call is TRBV28, the J call TRBJ2-7, with 7 bases identical to TRBD2. Germline V gene sequence: CDR1 MDHEN, CDR2 SYDVKM. Trimming cost V 3 bases and J 5 bases; bases outside gene matches: 13. The CDR3 contains 16 residues. The CDR3 spells CASSFSPRGGVHEQYF. CDR3 sequence (DNA): TGTGCCAGCAGTTTCTCCCCCCGGGGAGGGGTGCACGAGCAGTACTTC.